These T cell receptor beta chains were read from a single sample in a study of early T cells in non-severe SARS-CoV-2 infection. TCRdb re-called the 5' RACE reads with MiXCR, one entry per CDR3 protein. The sample has around 67,000 distinct CDR3 sequences, about an eighth seen once. Sequencing used whole blood, obtained at baseline. The receptors shown here come from an adult who was a healthcare worker with PCR-confirmed SARS-CoV-2 infection or an uninfected control (not recorded which). The CDR3 runs from the conserved cysteine through the conserved F or W. The D gene is left open where the match is weak. Size is stated for part of the rows, as once, few or many counts, or as a class when the clone is expanded.

>-|TRBV7-9|TRBJ1-1|-
TGTGCCAGCAGCTTAGAGATGAACACTGAAGCTTTCTTT
CASSLEMNTEAFF
>-|TRBV5-1|TRBJ2-3|-
TGCGCCAGCAGCTTAGCGGGCGGATCCGATACGCAGTATTTT
CASSLAGGSDTQYF
>-|TRBV10-3|TRBJ2-6|many
TGTGCCATCAGTGAGCATGGGGCCAACGTCCTGACTTTC
CAISEHGANVLTF
>-|TRBV14|TRBJ1-2|-
TGTGCCAGCAGCCAAGAGGCGGTAGGGTATGGCTACACCTTC
CASSQEAVGYGYTF
>-|TRBV5-5|TRBJ1-6|few
TGTGCCAGCAGCTTTGCGAGAAATTCACCCCTCCACTTT
CASSFARNSPLHF
>-|TRBV7-9|TRBJ1-6|many
TGTGCCAGCAGCTCATCAGGCCCGAATTATAATTCACCCCTCCACTTT
CASSSSGPNYNSPLHF
>TRBD1|TRBV12-3/TRBV12-4|TRBJ1-1|-
TGTGCCAGCAGCCTTCGACAGGGTAACACTGAAGCTTTCTTT
CASSLRQGNTEAFF
>TRBD1|TRBV5-1|TRBJ2-5|few
TGCGCCAGCAGCAGGGGACAGGACCAAGAGACCCAGTACTTC
CASSRGQDQETQYF
>TRBD2|TRBV2|TRBJ2-5|-
TGTGCCAGCAGTGGACGACTAGCGGGGGATTTAGAGACCCAGTACTTC
CASSGRLAGDLETQYF
>-|TRBV10-3|TRBJ1-5|-
TGTGCCATCAGTGAGAGGCAGGGCTCGATCAAGCCCCAGCATTTT
CAISERQGSIKPQHF
>TRBD1|TRBV6-6|TRBJ1-2|-
TGTGCCAGCAGATCCGGGACAGCTTACTATGGCTACACCTTC
CASRSGTAYYGYTF
>TRBD2|TRBV5-1|TRBJ2-5|-
TGCGCCAGCAGCTTGTGGTTGTCTAGCGGACTAGAGACCCAGTACTTC
CASSLWLSSGLETQYF
>-|TRBV7-9|TRBJ1-4|many
TGTGCCAGCAGGGGTCCCGCAACTAATGAAAAACTGTTTTTT
CASRGPATNEKLFF
>-|TRBV6-1|TRBJ2-7|few
TGTGCCAGCAGCGCTAGGGGAAGCTCCTACGAGCAGTACTTC
CASSARGSSYEQYF
>-|TRBV5-5|TRBJ2-1|many
TGTGCCAGCAGCTCCGGAGGAGGGCCTCCATCCTACAATGAGCAGTTCTTC
CASSSGGGPPSYNEQFF
>TRBD2|TRBV25-1|TRBJ2-7|-
TGTGCCAGCAGTGAAAGGGTACTAGCGGGAGCTCCTCCCTCCTACGAGCAGTACTTC
CASSERVLAGAPPSYEQYF
>-|TRBV2|TRBJ1-1|once
TGTGCCAGCAGGGCTAACACTGAAGCTTTCTTT
CASRANTEAFF
>-|TRBV12-3/TRBV12-4|TRBJ2-5|-
TGTGCCAGCAGCAGCAATACCGGGGGGACCCAGTACTTC
CASSSNTGGTQYF
>-|TRBV11-2|TRBJ2-2|-
-
CASSLLRGNTGELFFF
>-|TRBV5-1|TRBJ2-5|many
TGCGCCAGCAGCTTGGAAGGGGGTTCGGAGACCCAGTACTTC
CASSLEGGSETQYF